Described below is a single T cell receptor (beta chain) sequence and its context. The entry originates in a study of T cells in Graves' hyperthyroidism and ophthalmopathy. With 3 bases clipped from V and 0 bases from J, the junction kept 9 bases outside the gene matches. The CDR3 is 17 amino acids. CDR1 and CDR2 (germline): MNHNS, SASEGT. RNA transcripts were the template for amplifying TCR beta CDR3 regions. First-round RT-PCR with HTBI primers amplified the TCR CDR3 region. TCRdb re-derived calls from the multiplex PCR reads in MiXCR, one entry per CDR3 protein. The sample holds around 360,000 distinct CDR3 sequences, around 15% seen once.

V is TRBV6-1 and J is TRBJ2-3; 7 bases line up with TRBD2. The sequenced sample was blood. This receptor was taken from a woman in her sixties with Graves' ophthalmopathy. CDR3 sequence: CASSEFLADLSTDTQYF. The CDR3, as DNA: TGTGCCAGCAGTGAGTTTCTAGCGGACCTTAGCACAGATACGCAGTATTTT.